The sequence of this T cell receptor (beta chain) was determined in a study of OX40 agonist ivuxolimab in advanced cancers. About the research overall: Patients with hepatocellular carcinoma, melanoma, renal cell or head and neck cancer made up the dose-escalation patients. Patients were about 83% male with ages about 20 to 79, mean 60.

This table comes from immunoSEQ multiplex PCR, and its TCRdb copy is limited to in-frame clones, with some not included. Among 50,000 to 55,000 clones listed, 80% to 90% were seen once. Overall study results and limits: On average, a greater number of expanded clones characterised CD8+ T cells relative to CD4+.

Worth noting for this clone: Its antigen is unidentified.

This CDR3 is 15 amino acids long. V lost 0 bases to trimming and J lost 8 bases, with 17 bases between them. Germline V CDR1 and CDR2: SGHDN, FVKESK. This TCR derives from an adult with an advanced solid tumor such as melanoma, head and neck, liver or kidney cancer. V gene TRBV14 combines with J gene TRBJ2-7; D perhaps matches TRBD2 (5 bases). The input for sequencing was CD4+ or CD8+ T cells sorted from blood, taken in a trial of the OX40 agonist ivuxolimab. The CDR3 loop is CASSQDVMGGYKQYF. The CDR3 DNA sequence: TGTGCCAGCAGCCAAGATGTTATGGGCGGGTATAAGCAGTACTTC. The full variable domain, in which reference TRBV14 and TRBJ2-7 provide the parts outside the CDR3, is EAGVTQFPSHSVIEKGQTVTLRCDPISGHDNLYWYRRVMGKEIKFLLHFVKESKQDESGMPNNRFLAERTGGTYSTLKVQPAELEDSGVYFCASSQDVMGGYKQYFGPGTRLTVT.